One and the same sample provided the 18 T cell receptor beta chains below, sequenced in a study of T cell changes during pregnancy in multiple sclerosis. The data were produced by immunoSEQ multiplex PCR, yet TCRdb's version contains in-frame clones alone and is incomplete. Of tens of thousands of clones in the sample, about 91% were seen once. The sample consisted of CD4+ T cells from peripheral blood mononuclear cells, taken in the second trimester of pregnancy. All receptors come from a female donor with multiple sclerosis, enrolled in a pregnancy study.

The rearrangement joins TRBV18 to TRBJ1-1, with TRBD1 matching 9 bases. This CDR3 comprises 13 residues. Germline V gives CDR1 KGHSH, CDR2 LQKENI. After removal of 5 bases from V and 9 bases from J, the junction contained 7 bases not matched to a gene. The CDR3 DNA reads as TGTGCCAGCTCAACAAAGACAGGGGGTAAAGCTTTCTTT. Residues: CASSTKTGGKAFF.

The genes are TRBV19 and TRBJ2-7; possibly TRBD2 for D (5 bases). The V end lost 3 bases, the J end lost 6 bases, and 18 bases lay between the germline ends. The germline gives CDR1 LNHDA, CDR2 SQIVND (reference sequence). CDR3 length: 15 residues. Written as DNA, the CDR3 is TGTGCCAGTAGTATCGGAGGTGCCCTGGCAGGCGAGCAGTACTTC. This sequence encodes CASSIGGALAGEQYF.

The V call is TRBV28, the J call TRBJ1-1; D ambiguous. Trimming stripped 7 bases from V and 3 bases from J, with 18 bases between. The germline V gene has CDR1 MDHEN and CDR2 SYDVKM. CDR3 length: 15 residues. CDR3 coding DNA: TGTGCCAGCACCCCGGGGTTGGGAAGTGACACTGAAGCTTTCTTT. It specifies CASTPGLGSDTEAFF. The complete variable domain, with remaining parts taken from reference TRBV28 and TRBJ1-1, reads DVKVTQSSRYLVKRTGEKVFLECVQDMDHENMFWYRQDPGLGLRLIYFSYDVKMKEKGDIPEGYSVSREKKERFSLILESASTNQTSMYLCASTPGLGSDTEAFFGQGTRLTVV.

This sequence joins TRBV11-2 and TRBJ1-5; D is unresolved. The CDR3 runs 13 residues. V was pared by 8 bases and J by 5 bases, with 13 bases between. In germline, CDR1 is SGHAT, CDR2 FQNNGV. For the CDR3, the DNA is TGTGCCAGCCAGACCAACAGTGATCAGCCCCAGCATTTT. Amino acid sequence: CASQTNSDQPQHF.

The chain uses TRBV9 and TRBJ1-4; no clear D. Germline CDR1 and CDR2: SGDLS and YYNGEE. The CDR3 is made up of 15 amino acids. V was trimmed by 0 bases and J by 4 bases, leaving 10 bases between them. The DNA for the CDR3 is TGTGCCAGCAGCGTAGCAACGGGTTATAATGAAAAACTGTTTTTT. This translates into CASSVATGYNEKLFF.

The chain is built from TRBV28 and TRBJ1-5; D unclear. Germline V lookup: CDR1 MDHEN, CDR2 SYDVKM. The CDR3 covers 11 residues. Trimming removed 3 bases at V and 8 bases at J, with 5 bases between. CDR3 nucleotides: TGTGCCAGCAGTTTGCGGGAGCCCCAGCATTTT. Residues: CASSLREPQHF.

The chain recombines TRBV30 with TRBJ1-1; no clear D gene. The CDR3 runs 12 residues. Per germline, CDR1 GTSNPN and CDR2 SVGIG (reference sequence). V lost 4 bases, J lost 4 bases, and 10 bases lay in between. CDR3 protein: CAWTRETTEAFF. CDR3 sequence (DNA): TGTGCCTGGACGAGGGAAACCACTGAAGCTTTCTTT.

This sequence joins TRBV4-2 and TRBJ1-1; maybe TRBD1 (6 bases). Trimming cost V 0 bases and J 5 bases, with 13 bases left between them. The V gene's germline CDR1 is LGHNA and CDR2 YNFKEQ. This CDR3 region has 15 residues. The CDR3 reads CASSQEMQGWTEAFF. In nucleotides, the CDR3 is TGTGCCAGCAGCCAAGAAATGCAGGGGTGGACTGAAGCTTTCTTT.

The chain links TRBV19 to TRBJ2-7; 10 positions match TRBD1. Germline-derived CDR1 and CDR2 are LNHDA and SQIVND (reference sequence). CDR3 length: 14 amino acids. V trimming: 6 bases; J trimming: 7 bases; junction bases outside the gene matches: 9. The CDR3 here is CASSRDRGLYEQYF. The CDR3 DNA reads as TGTGCCAGTAGCCGGGACAGGGGACTGTATGAGCAGTACTTC.

The CDR3 reads CASSVSQRHTEAFF. Written as DNA, the CDR3 is TGCGCCAGCAGCGTCTCACAGAGACACACTGAAGCTTTCTTT. This chain links TRBV5-1 with TRBJ1-1; D remains unclear. V was clipped by 4 bases and J by 3 bases, with 13 bases between them. Germline V gives CDR1 SGHRS, CDR2 YFSETQ. This CDR3 region has 14 residues. The full variable domain, its missing parts supplied by reference TRBV5-1 and TRBJ1-1, is KAGVTQTPRYLIKTRGQQVTLSCSPISGHRSVSWYQQTPGQGLQFLFEYFSETQRNKGNFPGRFSGRQFSNSRSEMNVSTLELGDSALYLCASSVSQRHTEAFFGQGTRLTVV.

The V gene is TRBV5-1, the J gene TRBJ2-1; D gene uncertain. Trimming shortened V by 3 bases and J by 2 bases, and 15 bases separated the two germline ends. The CDR3 length is 16 residues. The germline V gene encodes CDR1 SGHRS and CDR2 YFSETQ. The CDR3 region has the DNA TGCGCCAGCAGCTCTGACATAGGCAGCACCTACAATGAGCAGTTCTTC. Translated, it gives CASSSDIGSTYNEQFF.

This clone was recorded a few times. The genes are TRBV11-2 and TRBJ1-1; D is unresolved. The CDR3 has 14 residues. The germline gives CDR1 SGHAT, CDR2 FQNNGV. Deletions cut 0 bases from V and 1 base from J, with 6 bases between. The CDR3 protein is CASSLERGNTEAFF. DNA of the CDR3: TGTGCCAGCAGCTTAGAACGGGGGAACACTGAAGCTTTCTTT.

The chain uses TRBV28 and TRBJ2-1; 13 nucleotides agree with TRBD2. Trimming cost V 5 bases and J 7 bases; bases outside gene matches: 8. The CDR3 consists of 16 residues. Germline V lookup: CDR1 MDHEN, CDR2 SYDVKM. CDR3 amino acids: CASSPWTSGSKNEQFF. CDR3 bases: TGTGCCAGCAGTCCATGGACTAGCGGGAGTAAGAATGAGCAGTTCTTC. The full variable domain, its missing parts supplied by reference TRBV28 and TRBJ2-1, is DVKVTQSSRYLVKRTGEKVFLECVQDMDHENMFWYRQDPGLGLRLIYFSYDVKMKEKGDIPEGYSVSREKKERFSLILESASTNQTSMYLCASSPWTSGSKNEQFFGPGTRLTVL.

The rearrangement joins TRBV20-1 to TRBJ1-2, with TRBD1 as a possible D gene (5 bases). Between the trimmed V and J ends, which lost 5 bases and 6 bases, there was a span of 10 bases. The CDR3 is 11 amino acids. Germline assignment: CDR1 DFQATT and CDR2 SNEGSKA (reference sequence). The CDR3 region is CSAPRGDGYTF. DNA of the CDR3: TGCAGTGCTCCCCGGGGGGATGGCTACACCTTC.

The CDR3 DNA reads as TGTGCCAGCAAGGCAGGAGGGGATGAAAAACTGTTTTTT. It translates to CASKAGGDEKLFF. The V and J genes are TRBV28 and TRBJ1-4; possible D gene TRBD1, 5 bases. The V end lost 7 bases, the J end lost 6 bases, and 12 bases lay between the germline ends. CDR1 and CDR2 from the germline V gene are MDHEN and SYDVKM. The CDR3 runs to 13 residues.

The rearrangement joins TRBV28 to TRBJ1-1, with 10 bases aligning to TRBD1. The CDR3 contains 14 residues. Germline values: CDR1 MDHEN, CDR2 SYDVKM. V lost 6 bases, J lost 5 bases, and 6 bases stayed unmatched. This chain's CDR3 is CASRPGTGVTEAFF. As DNA, the CDR3 is TGTGCCAGCAGACCCGGGACAGGGGTAACTGAAGCTTTCTTT. The full variable domain, completed using reference TRBV28 and TRBJ1-1, is DVKVTQSSRYLVKRTGEKVFLECVQDMDHENMFWYRQDPGLGLRLIYFSYDVKMKEKGDIPEGYSVSREKKERFSLILESASTNQTSMYLCASRPGTGVTEAFFGQGTRLTVV.

This chain connects TRBV9 to TRBJ2-5; no definite D call. The V end lost 0 bases, the J end lost 5 bases, and 8 bases lay between the germline ends. The CDR3 contains 13 residues. Germline V gene data show CDR1 as SGDLS and CDR2 as YYNGEE. Here the CDR3 reads CASSVGEEETQYF. The CDR3 DNA is TGTGCCAGCAGCGTAGGTGAGGAGGAGACCCAGTACTTC.

The J gene is TRBJ1-3, the V gene TRBV5-6; perhaps TRBD1 as D (5 bases). This CDR3 is built from 14 residues. V dropped 2 bases and J dropped 2 bases, with 8 bases sitting between them. From germline, CDR1 is SGHDT and CDR2 YYEEEE. As DNA, the CDR3 is TGTGCCAGCAGCTTTGGGGGGACTGGAAACACCATATATTTT. This gives the protein CASSFGGTGNTIYF. Filled out from reference TRBV5-6 and TRBJ1-3, the complete variable domain reads DAGVTQSPTHLIKTRGQQVTLRCSPKSGHDTVSWYQQALGQGPQFIFQYYEEEERQRGNFPDRFSGHQFPNYSSELNVNALLLGDSALYLCASSFGGTGNTIYFGEGSWLTVV.